This TCR beta chain derives from a study of blood T cell repertoires in COVID-19. Overall study context: Whether acute or convalescent, the COVID-19 samples came from the United States, Italy and Spain. T cells, B-cell-depleted T cells, or PBMCs supplied cDNA or gDNA.

This CDR3 comprises 11 residues. Unmatched junction bases numbered 6, after V lost 6 bases and J lost 16 bases. Germline CDR1 and CDR2: MNHEY and SVGAGI. TCRdb's copy holds only in-frame clones and misses some; the assay was immunoSEQ multiplex PCR. The data contain more than 85,000 clones, roughly 80% of them singletons. Material for sequencing was peripheral blood. This TCR came from a woman aged 55 to 70 with acute or convalescent COVID-19. The chain has TRBV6-5 and TRBJ1-5, with TRBD1 matching over 10 bases. CDR3 nucleotide sequence: TGTGCCAGCAGGGCGACAGGGGGCGAACATTTT. This sequence encodes CASRATGGEHF.